The text below deals with one T cell receptor (beta chain). The clone's antigen remains unknown. Per-base quality was not reported, and no clone a single base away is much larger than it. Library generation was performed with RACE. The instrument was a NextSeq 500. During library preparation, unique molecular identifiers were attached to individual cDNA molecules so that TCRs could be counted in a quantitative, reproducible way. From each blood RNA sample, both TCR alpha and TCR beta chains were sequenced. As for the authors' bioinformatics: A median of approximately 96,000 TCRs per sample was observed, with a range of 23,224 to 690,600. The Decombinator software suite was used to annotate V, J and CDR3 in the TCR reads. To make PS versus PT1 abundance plots, every sample was subsampled to the same number of TCRs (28,000). Expanded TCRs were defined as absent before sensitization and observed at least eight times at the 2-week time point. The raw public reads went through TCRdb reprocessing: fastp at Q25, MiXCR clone calling, in-frame beta chains kept. One record per CDR3 amino acid sequence lists the most common genes and DNA. TCRdb's processing, not the authors' own work, is the source of the V and J calls. The sample contains about 340,000 distinct CDR3 sequences, under 9% of them found a single time. Jointly, the top ten make up approximately 8% of the sample.

What this sample's time point label stands for: patch test 1, 2 weeks after DPC sensitization. Interpreted using the paper, the treatment or condition label stands for: therapeutic diphenylcyclopropenone sensitization with weekly scalp DPC. Blood at each patch-test visit was drawn before the patch test was applied. To be eligible, patients had to be aged 18 to 70, diagnosed with alopecia and judged suitable for DPC therapy, while pregnant patients were excluded. Total RNA was extracted from unfractionated whole blood collected in Tempus Blood RNA tubes. This entry belongs to a study of human T cells and chemical hapten exposure (dated by TCRdb to the early 2020s). Broadly, across the study: For sensitization, 2% DPC in acetone was applied to a 2 cm by 2 cm area of upper inner arm skin. Weekly therapeutic DPC doses were additionally applied to the scalp of patients throughout the approximately 24-week study period. Patch testing was done on the upper back using Finn chambers containing 0.01% DPC, and results were scored after 6 days according to International Contact Dermatitis Research Group standards. Alopecia areata with under or over 50% scalp involvement, alopecia totalis and alopecia universalis were represented in the patient cohort, which was mostly female. Libraries were pooled for sequencing, and variation in per-sample TCR yields was attributed mainly to small differences in library volumes within the pool. In alopecia patients, the study followed how the peripheral blood TCR repertoire changed in vivo over primary and secondary sensitization to diphenylcyclopropenone (DPC), a hapten. Blood samples were taken from patients before sensitization (week 0) and then at 2, 6 and about 24 weeks after DPC sensitization. Some 29 alopecia patients gave blood for TCR sequencing at one to four time points (pre-sensitization, 2, 6 and 24 weeks). Results and caveats for the whole study, not just this receptor: Patch test score correlated positively with the number of PT1 expanded TCRs, reaching significance at thresholds 8, 16 and 32 but not at 4. The number of TCRs above 1 in 1000 frequency did not change with DPC sensitization; there was no evidence of global repertoire structure alterations. Repeated subsampling changed both the strength of the expansion versus patch-test correlation and the threshold at which that correlation became significant. Compared with pre-sensitization or healthy control sets, expanded TCRs formed significantly more large CDR3 similarity clusters, which is consistent with antigen-driven responses. Because every patient had alopecia, a presumed autoimmune disease, the patients' immune response might differ from that of healthy individuals.

This clonotype was sampled from a woman aged 18-29 years with alopecia areata. Some clones in this sample may be carry-over from other donors' samples. The sample consisted of whole blood, taken in connection with sensitization to the hapten diphenylcyclopropenone (DPC).

The nucleotide sequence reads as follows: TGTGCCAGCAGCCCCGGAAACTATGAGCAGTTCTTC. It codes for CASSPGNYEQFF. The V and J genes are TRBV5-6 and TRBJ2-1; no confident D gene assignment can be made. The CDR3 contains 12 residues, cysteine and phenylalanine counted. Of the read, only the CDR3 DNA is kept; its 36 bases are in frame from base 1. V is reduced by 4 bases and J by 8 bases, leaving a spacing of 10 bases between them. The germline V gene specifies SGHDT as CDR1 and YYEEEE as CDR2.